The 17 T cell receptor beta chains reported below all come from one sample, sequenced in a study of blood T cell repertoires in COVID-19 (dated by TCRdb to about 2020). The library came from the immunoSEQ multiplex PCR assay. Sourced from immuneACCESS, this table was stored by TCRdb with only in-frame sequences that have V and J called. A share of the clones is absent; for the studies checked, an unresolved V gene accounts for under half, and the remainder has no known explanation. Here the sample has around 250,000 clones; about 87% occur a single time. The ten largest make up 3% to 3.5% of the sample. Sequenced input: PBMCs or T cells enriched from blood (not recorded which). Source of these receptors: a woman in her thirties or forties who had been exposed to COVID-19.

The gene calls are TRBV9 and TRBJ2-1; D remains unclear. This CDR3 spans 13 amino acids. V was shortened by 0 bases and J by 12 bases, with 13 bases between the two germline ends. From germline, CDR1 is SGDLS and CDR2 YYNGEE. The CDR3 sequence is CASSVELWSGQFF. The CDR3 nucleotides are TGTGCCAGCAGCGTAGAGCTCTGGTCAGGGCAGTTCTTC.

The V gene is TRBV4-1, the J gene TRBJ2-4, with TRBD1 matching over 7 bases. The CDR3 totals 17 residues. Per germline, CDR1 MGHRA and CDR2 YSYEKL. J was trimmed by 2 bases and V by 3 bases; bases with no gene match: 10. CDR3 coding DNA: TGCGCCAGCAGCCATTCCTCACCACAGGGGACCAAAAACATTCAGTACTTC. As protein: CASSHSSPQGTKNIQYF.

This clone has a single count. CDR3 in DNA: TGCAGCGTCCGGGCTTTCGGGGTCGGGGAGACCCAGTACTTC. It is translated as CSVRAFGVGETQYF. This chain links TRBV29-1 with TRBJ2-5, with TRBD2 as a possible D gene (5 bases). Trimming cost V 6 bases and J 5 bases, with 19 bases left between them. The CDR3 totals 14 residues. Germline V CDR1 and CDR2: SQVTM, ANQGSEA.

The V gene is TRBV12-3 or TRBV12-4, the J gene TRBJ2-1; TRBD2 matches 9 bases. The CDR3 spans 13 residues. Germline trimming cut 7 bases from V and 8 bases from J; bases unmatched to any gene: 6. CDR3 nucleotide sequence: TGTGCCAGCACCCGCGGGAGGGAGTATGAGCAGTTCTTC. Amino acid sequence: CASTRGREYEQFF.

The rearrangement joins TRBV27 to TRBJ1-1; D gene unclear. Trimming stripped 7 bases from V and 10 bases from J, with 22 bases between. The CDR3 has 14 amino acids. Germline V gives CDR1 MNHEY, CDR2 SMNVEV (reference sequence). CDR3 DNA sequence: TGTGCCAGCACCGGGATCCTTTTGGGGTCGGTAGCTTTCTTT. Translation gives CASTGILLGSVAFF.

CDR3 DNA: TGCGCCAGCAGCCCAGGTGGTACCGCAGATACGCAGTATTTT. The encoded protein is CASSPGGTADTQYF. The gene calls are TRBV5-1 and TRBJ2-3; no definite D call. The CDR3 loop spans 14 amino acids. The germline V and J ends were trimmed by 4 bases and 4 bases, with 13 bases remaining between them. Germline V gene data show CDR1 as SGHRS and CDR2 as YFSETQ.

This clone has just one count. The rearrangement joins TRBV6-5 to TRBJ2-5; TRBD2 might be the D (6 bases). CDR1 and CDR2 (germline): MNHEY, SVGAGI. The CDR3 sequence is 12 residues long. Trimming cost V 5 bases and J 12 bases, with 16 bases left between them. CDR3 in DNA: TGTGCCAGCAGTCCGCCCTCGGGACTCGAGTACTTC. Residues: CASSPPSGLEYF.

The chain has TRBV18 and TRBJ1-2; 8 bases are a match to TRBD1. Germline loops: CDR1 KGHSH, CDR2 LQKENI. Trimming removed 5 bases from V and 10 bases from J; junction bases left unmatched: 9. This CDR3 region has 13 residues. The CDR3: CASSNLQGEDYTF. CDR3 bases: TGTGCCAGCTCAAATCTACAGGGGGAAGACTACACCTTC.

This clone was recorded only once. The DNA for the CDR3 is TGTGCCAGCAGCCGCAAGTCGTCAGGGGGCACAGATACGCAGTATTTT. Encoded protein: CASSRKSSGGTDTQYF. This rearrangement joins TRBV4-2 to TRBJ2-3; D possibly corresponds to TRBD1 (6 bases). This CDR3 contains 16 residues. Between the trimmed V and J ends, which lost 4 bases and 1 base, there was a span of 15 bases. From germline, CDR1 is LGHNA and CDR2 YNFKEQ.

The chain joins TRBV7-3 to TRBJ2-2; weak D call: TRBD2 (5 bases). The CDR3 spans 16 residues. The germline V and J ends were trimmed by 2 bases and 4 bases, with 14 bases remaining between them. Germline CDR1 is SGHTA and CDR2 is FQGTGA. CDR3 coding DNA: TGTGCCAGCAGCTTACGGTCCAGCCGGGGCACCGGGGAGCTGTTTTTT. Its translation is CASSLRSSRGTGELFF.

This clone was observed a single time. The CDR3 sequence is CASSHLLAGGHNEQFF. The CDR3 DNA follows: TGTGCCAGCAGTCACCTTCTAGCGGGAGGGCACAATGAGCAGTTCTTC. The V gene is TRBV6-2 or TRBV6-3, the J gene TRBJ2-1; 12 nucleotides agree with TRBD2. V dropped 5 bases and J dropped 5; count of bases not matched to a gene: 7. CDR1 and CDR2 (germline): MNHEY, SVGEGT. The CDR3 is 16 residues long.

The genes are TRBV24-1 and TRBJ2-5, with 8 nucleotides matching TRBD1. The CDR3 totals 15 residues. Trimming took 4 bases from V and 4 from J; bases not matched to a gene: 7. Germline CDR1 and CDR2: KGHDR and SFDVKD. This CDR3 reads CATSERTGPRETQYF. The DNA for the CDR3 is TGTGCCACCAGTGAGCGGACAGGGCCAAGAGAGACCCAGTACTTC.

The chain employs TRBV11-3 and TRBJ2-2; unclear D gene. The CDR3 has 12 residues. CDR1 and CDR2 from the germline V gene are SGHNT and YENEEA. V was pared by 3 bases and J by 5 bases, with 4 bases between. CDR3 bases: TGTGCCAGCAGCTTTCGGACCGGGGAGCTGTTTTTT. This gives the protein CASSFRTGELFF.

This clone has only one observation. This sequence joins TRBV11-3 and TRBJ1-6; 7 bases line up with TRBD1. V shed 5 bases and J 7 bases; nucleotides not matched to a gene: 5. CDR3 size: 14 residues. Germline V gives CDR1 SGHNT, CDR2 YENEEA. Here the CDR3 DNA reads TGTGCCAGCAGCCCACCGGACAGGAATTCACCCCTCCACTTT. Translated: CASSPPDRNSPLHF.

The chain carries TRBV28 and TRBJ1-5, with D hard to call. Germline V gene lookup returns CDR1 MDHEN and CDR2 SYDVKM. V lost 3 bases and J 2 bases, leaving 8 bases between the germline ends. This CDR3 region has 14 residues. The CDR3 protein is CASSFEHRNQPQHF. DNA of the CDR3: TGTGCCAGCAGTTTCGAACACCGCAATCAGCCCCAGCATTTT. Full variable domain (outside the CDR3, taken from reference TRBV28 and TRBJ1-5): DVKVTQSSRYLVKRTGEKVFLECVQDMDHENMFWYRQDPGLGLRLIYFSYDVKMKEKGDIPEGYSVSREKKERFSLILESASTNQTSMYLCASSFEHRNQPQHFGDGTRLSIL.

The genes are TRBV5-4 and TRBJ1-3; 8 bases are a match to TRBD1. CDR1 and CDR2 (germline): SGHNT, YYREEE (reference sequence). Germline trimming cut 4 bases from V and 0 bases from J; bases unmatched to any gene: 6. The CDR3 has 16 amino acids. The chain's CDR3 is CASSHRTGTSGNTIYF. The CDR3 DNA is TGTGCCAGCAGCCATAGGACAGGGACCTCTGGAAACACCATATATTTT.

The rearrangement uses TRBV10-3 and TRBJ2-7; possible D gene TRBD2, 5 bases. This CDR3 is built from 15 residues. In germline, CDR1 is ENHRY, CDR2 SYGVKD. Trimming stripped 6 bases from V and 3 bases from J, with 18 bases between. CDR3 loop: CAISDSVGSFYEQYF. The CDR3 DNA reads as TGTGCCATCAGCGACTCAGTAGGGAGTTTCTACGAGCAGTACTTC.